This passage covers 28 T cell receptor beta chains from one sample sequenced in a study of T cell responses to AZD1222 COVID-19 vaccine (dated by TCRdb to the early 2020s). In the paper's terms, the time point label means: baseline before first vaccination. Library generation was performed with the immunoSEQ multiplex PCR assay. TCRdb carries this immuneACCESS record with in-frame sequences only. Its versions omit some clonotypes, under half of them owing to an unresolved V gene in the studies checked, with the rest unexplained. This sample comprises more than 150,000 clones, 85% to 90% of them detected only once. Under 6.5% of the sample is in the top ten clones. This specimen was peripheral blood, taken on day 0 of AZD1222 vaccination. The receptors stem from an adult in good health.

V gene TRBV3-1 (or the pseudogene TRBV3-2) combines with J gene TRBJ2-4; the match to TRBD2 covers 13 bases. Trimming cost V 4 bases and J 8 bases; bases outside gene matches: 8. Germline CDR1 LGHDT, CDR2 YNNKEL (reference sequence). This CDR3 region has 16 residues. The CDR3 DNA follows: TGTGCCAGCAGCCTCGGGACTAGCGGGGCCCTACACATTCAGTACTTC. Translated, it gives CASSLGTSGALHIQYF.

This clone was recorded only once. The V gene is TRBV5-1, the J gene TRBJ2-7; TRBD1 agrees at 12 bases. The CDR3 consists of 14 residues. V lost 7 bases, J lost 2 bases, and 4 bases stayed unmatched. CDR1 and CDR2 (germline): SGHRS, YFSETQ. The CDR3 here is CASAGTGGAYEQYF. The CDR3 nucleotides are TGCGCCAGCGCTGGGACAGGGGGCGCCTACGAGCAGTACTTC.

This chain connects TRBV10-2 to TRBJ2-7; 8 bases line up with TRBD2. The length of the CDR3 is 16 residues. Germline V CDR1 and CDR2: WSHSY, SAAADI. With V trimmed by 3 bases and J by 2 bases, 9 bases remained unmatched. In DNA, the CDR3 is TGCGCCAGCAGTGACTTTCGGCGGGGGGAGACCTACGAGCAGTACTTC. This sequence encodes CASSDFRRGETYEQYF.

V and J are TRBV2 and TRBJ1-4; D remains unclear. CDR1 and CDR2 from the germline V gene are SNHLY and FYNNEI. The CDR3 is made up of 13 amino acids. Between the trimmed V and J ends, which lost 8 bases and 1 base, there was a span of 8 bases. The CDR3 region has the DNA TGTGCCAGCTGCCCAGTAACTAATGAAAAACTGTTTTTT. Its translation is CASCPVTNEKLFF. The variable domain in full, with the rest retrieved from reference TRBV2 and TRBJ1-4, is EPEVTQTPSHQVTQMGQEVILRCVPISNHLYFYWYRQILGQKVEFLVSFYNNEISEKSEIFDDQFSVERPDGSNFTLKIRSTKLEDSAMYFCASCPVTNEKLFFGSGTQLSVL.

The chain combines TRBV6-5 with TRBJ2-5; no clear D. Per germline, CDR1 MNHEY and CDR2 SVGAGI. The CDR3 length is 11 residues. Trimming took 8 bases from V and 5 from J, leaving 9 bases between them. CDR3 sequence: CASDVSETQYF. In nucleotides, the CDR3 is TGTGCCAGCGATGTCAGTGAGACCCAGTACTTC.

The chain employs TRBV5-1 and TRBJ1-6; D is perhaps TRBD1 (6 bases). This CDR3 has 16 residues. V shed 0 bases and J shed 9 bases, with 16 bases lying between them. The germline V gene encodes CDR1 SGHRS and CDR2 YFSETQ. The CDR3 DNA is TGCGCCAGCAGCTTGGGGGTGGCGGACAGCGGTTCACCCCTCCACTTT. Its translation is CASSLGVADSGSPLHF.

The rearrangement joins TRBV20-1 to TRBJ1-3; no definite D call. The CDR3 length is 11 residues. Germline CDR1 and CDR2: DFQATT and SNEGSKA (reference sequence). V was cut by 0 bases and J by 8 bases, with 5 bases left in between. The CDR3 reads CSARDRHTIYF. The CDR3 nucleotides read TGCAGTGCTAGAGATCGGCACACCATATATTTT.

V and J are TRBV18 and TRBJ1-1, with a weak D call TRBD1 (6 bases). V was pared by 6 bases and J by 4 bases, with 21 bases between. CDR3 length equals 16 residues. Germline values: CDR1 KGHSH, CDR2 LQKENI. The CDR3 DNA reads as TGTGCCAGCTCGAGAGGCAGGGGCGGGTTTCTCACTGAAGCTTTCTTT. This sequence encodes CASSRGRGGFLTEAFF.

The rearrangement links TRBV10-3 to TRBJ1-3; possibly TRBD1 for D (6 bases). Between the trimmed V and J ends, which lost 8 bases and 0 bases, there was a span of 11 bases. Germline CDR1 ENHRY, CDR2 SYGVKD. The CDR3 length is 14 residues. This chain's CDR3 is CAISRDISGNTIYF. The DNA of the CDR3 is TGTGCCATCTCCCGGGACATCTCTGGAAACACCATATATTTT.

As DNA, the CDR3 is TGTGCCAGCAGCTCGGACGGGGCGGGTGGAAACACCATATATTTT. Its protein is CASSSDGAGGNTIYF. The chain couples TRBV5-4 to TRBJ1-3; TRBD1 might be the D (5 bases). In germline, CDR1 is SGHNT, CDR2 YYREEE (reference sequence). The CDR3 totals 15 residues. Trimming took 3 bases from V and 3 from J, leaving 13 bases between them.

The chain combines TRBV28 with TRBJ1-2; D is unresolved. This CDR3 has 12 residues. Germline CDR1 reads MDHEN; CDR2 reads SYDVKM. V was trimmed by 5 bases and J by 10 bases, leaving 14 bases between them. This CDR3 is CASSPLIGNYTF. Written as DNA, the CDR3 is TGTGCCAGCAGTCCTCTGATCGGTAACTACACCTTC.

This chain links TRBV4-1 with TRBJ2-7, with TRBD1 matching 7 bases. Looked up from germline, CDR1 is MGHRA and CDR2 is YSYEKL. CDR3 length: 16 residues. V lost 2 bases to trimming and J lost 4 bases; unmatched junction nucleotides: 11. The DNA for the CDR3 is TGCGCCAGCAGCCAACCCCGAGAGGGGGCACCATACGAGCAGTACTTC. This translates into CASSQPREGAPYEQYF.

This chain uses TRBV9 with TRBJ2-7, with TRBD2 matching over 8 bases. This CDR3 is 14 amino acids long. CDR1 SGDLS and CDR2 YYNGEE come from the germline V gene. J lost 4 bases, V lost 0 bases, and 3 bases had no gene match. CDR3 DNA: TGTGCCAGCAGCGTAGGAGCGGGGGAGTACGAGCAGTACTTC. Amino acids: CASSVGAGEYEQYF.

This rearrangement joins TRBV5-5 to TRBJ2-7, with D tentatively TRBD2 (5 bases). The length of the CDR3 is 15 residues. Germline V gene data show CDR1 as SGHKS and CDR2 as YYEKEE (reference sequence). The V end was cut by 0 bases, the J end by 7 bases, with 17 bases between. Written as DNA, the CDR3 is TGTGCCAGCAGCTTGGTACGAGAATACCGAGGGGAGCAGTACTTC. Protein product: CASSLVREYRGEQYF.

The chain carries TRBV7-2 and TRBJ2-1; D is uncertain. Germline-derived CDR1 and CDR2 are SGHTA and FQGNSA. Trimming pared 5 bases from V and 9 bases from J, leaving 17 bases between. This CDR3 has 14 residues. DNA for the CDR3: TGTGCCAGCAGCATATTAAGAAGGGTCGGTGAGCAGTTCTTC. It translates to CASSILRRVGEQFF.

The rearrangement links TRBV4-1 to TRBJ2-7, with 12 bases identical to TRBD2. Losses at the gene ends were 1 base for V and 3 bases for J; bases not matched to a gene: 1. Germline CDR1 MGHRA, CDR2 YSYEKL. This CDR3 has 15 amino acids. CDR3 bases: TGCGCCAGCAGCCAAGGACTAGCGGGGGTCTACGAGCAGTACTTC. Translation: CASSQGLAGVYEQYF.

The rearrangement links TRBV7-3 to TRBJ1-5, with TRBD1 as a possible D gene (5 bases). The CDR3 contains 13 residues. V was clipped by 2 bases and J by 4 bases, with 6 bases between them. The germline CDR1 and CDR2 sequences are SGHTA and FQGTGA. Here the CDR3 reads CASSLDRNQPQHF. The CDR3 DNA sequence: TGTGCCAGCAGCTTAGACAGAAATCAGCCCCAGCATTTT.

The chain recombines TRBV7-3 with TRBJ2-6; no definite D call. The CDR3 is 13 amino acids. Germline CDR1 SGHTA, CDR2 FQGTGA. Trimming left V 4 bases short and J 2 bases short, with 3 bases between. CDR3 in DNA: TGTGCCAGCAGCTCGACTGGGGCCAACGTCCTGACTTTC. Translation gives CASSSTGANVLTF. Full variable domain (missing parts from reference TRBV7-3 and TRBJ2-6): GAGVSQTPSNKVTEKGKYVELRCDPISGHTALYWYRQSLGQGPEFLIYFQGTGAADDSGLPNDRFFAVRPEGSVSTLKIQRTERGDSAVYLCASSSTGANVLTFGAGSRLTVL.

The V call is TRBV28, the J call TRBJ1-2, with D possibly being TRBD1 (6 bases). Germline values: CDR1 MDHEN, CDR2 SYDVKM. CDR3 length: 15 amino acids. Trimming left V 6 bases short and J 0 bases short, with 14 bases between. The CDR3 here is CASRTGETSNYGYTF. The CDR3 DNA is TGTGCCAGCAGGACAGGCGAGACCTCTAACTATGGCTACACCTTC.

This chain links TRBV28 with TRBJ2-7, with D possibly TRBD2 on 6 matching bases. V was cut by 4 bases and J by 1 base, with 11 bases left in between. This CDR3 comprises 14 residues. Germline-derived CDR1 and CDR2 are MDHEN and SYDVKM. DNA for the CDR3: TGTGCCAGCAGTTCTGGCGGGACTTCCTACGAGCAGTACTTC. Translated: CASSSGGTSYEQYF.

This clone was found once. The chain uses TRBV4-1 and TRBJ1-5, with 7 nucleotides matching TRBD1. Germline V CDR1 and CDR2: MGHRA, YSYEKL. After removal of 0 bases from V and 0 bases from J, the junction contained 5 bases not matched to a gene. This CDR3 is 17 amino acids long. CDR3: CASSQEATGVSNQPQHF. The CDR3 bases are TGCGCCAGCAGCCAAGAGGCTACAGGGGTTAGCAATCAGCCCCAGCATTTT.

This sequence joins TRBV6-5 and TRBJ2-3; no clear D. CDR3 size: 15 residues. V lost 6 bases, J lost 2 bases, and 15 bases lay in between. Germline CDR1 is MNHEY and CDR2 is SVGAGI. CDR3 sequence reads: CASRQTHYPTDTQYF. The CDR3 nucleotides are TGTGCCAGCAGGCAGACCCATTACCCCACAGATACGCAGTATTTT.

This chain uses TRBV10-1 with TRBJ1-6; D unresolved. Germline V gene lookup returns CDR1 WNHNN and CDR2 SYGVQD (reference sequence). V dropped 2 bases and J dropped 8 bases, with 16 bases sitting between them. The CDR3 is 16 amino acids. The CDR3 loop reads CASSEGSTVGYSPLHF. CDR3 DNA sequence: TGCGCCAGCAGTGAGGGTTCCACGGTAGGGTATTCACCCCTCCACTTT.

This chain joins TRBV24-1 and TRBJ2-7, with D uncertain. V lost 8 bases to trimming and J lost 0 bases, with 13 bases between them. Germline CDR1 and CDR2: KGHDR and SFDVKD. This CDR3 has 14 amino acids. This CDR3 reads CATKPQYLSYEQYF. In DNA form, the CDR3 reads TGTGCCACCAAGCCTCAGTACCTCTCCTACGAGCAGTACTTC.

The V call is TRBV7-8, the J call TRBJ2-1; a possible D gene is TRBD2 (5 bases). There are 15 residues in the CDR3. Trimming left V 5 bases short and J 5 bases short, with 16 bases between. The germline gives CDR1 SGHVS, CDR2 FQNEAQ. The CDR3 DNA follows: TGTGCCAGCAGCCCGAGACGGGATTTGAACAATGAGCAGTTCTTC. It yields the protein CASSPRRDLNNEQFF.

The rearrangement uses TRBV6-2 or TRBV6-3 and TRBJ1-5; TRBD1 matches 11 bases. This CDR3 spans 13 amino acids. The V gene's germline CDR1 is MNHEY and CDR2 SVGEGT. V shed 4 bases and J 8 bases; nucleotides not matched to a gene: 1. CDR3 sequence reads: CASSWTGGEPQHF. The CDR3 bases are TGTGCCAGCAGTTGGACAGGGGGCGAGCCCCAGCATTTT.

Written as DNA, the CDR3 is TGTGCCAGCAGCTTAGACACCATCGTTGAAAAACTGTTTTTT. Translated, it gives CASSLDTIVEKLFF. This chain joins TRBV5-6 and TRBJ1-4; D remains ambiguous. The CDR3 length is 14 residues. V shed 2 bases and J shed 7 bases, with 12 bases lying between them. Germline assignment: CDR1 SGHDT and CDR2 YYEEEE. The full variable domain, completed using reference TRBV5-6 and TRBJ1-4, is DAGVTQSPTHLIKTRGQQVTLRCSPKSGHDTVSWYQQALGQGPQFIFQYYEEEERQRGNFPDRFSGHQFPNYSSELNVNALLLGDSALYLCASSLDTIVEKLFFGSGTQLSVL.

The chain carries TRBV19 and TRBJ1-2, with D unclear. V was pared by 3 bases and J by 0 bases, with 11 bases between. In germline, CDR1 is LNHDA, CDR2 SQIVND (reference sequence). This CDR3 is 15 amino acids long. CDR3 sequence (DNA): TGTGCCAGTAGTATTTCGACATACTCTAACTATGGCTACACCTTC. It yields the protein CASSISTYSNYGYTF.